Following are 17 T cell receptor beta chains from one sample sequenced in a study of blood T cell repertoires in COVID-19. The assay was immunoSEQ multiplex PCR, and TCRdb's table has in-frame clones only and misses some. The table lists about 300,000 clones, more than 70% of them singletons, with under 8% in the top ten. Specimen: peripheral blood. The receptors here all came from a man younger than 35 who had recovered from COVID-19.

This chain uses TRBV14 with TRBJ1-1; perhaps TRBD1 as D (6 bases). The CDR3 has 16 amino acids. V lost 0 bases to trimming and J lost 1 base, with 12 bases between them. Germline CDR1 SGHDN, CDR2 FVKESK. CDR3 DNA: TGTGCCAGCAGCCAAGACGTCGGACAGAAGAACACTGAAGCTTTCTTT. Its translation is CASSQDVGQKNTEAFF.

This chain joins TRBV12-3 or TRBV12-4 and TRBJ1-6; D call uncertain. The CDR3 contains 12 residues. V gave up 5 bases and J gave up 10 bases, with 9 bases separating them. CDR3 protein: CASSLNRSPLHF. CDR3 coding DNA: TGTGCCAGCAGTCTAAATCGATCACCCCTCCACTTT.

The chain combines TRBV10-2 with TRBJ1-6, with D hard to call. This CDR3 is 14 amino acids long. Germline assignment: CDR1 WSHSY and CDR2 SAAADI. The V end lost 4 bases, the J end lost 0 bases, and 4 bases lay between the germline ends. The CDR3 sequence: CASSVASYNSPLHF. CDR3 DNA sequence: TGCGCCAGCAGTGTAGCCTCCTATAATTCACCCCTCCACTTT.

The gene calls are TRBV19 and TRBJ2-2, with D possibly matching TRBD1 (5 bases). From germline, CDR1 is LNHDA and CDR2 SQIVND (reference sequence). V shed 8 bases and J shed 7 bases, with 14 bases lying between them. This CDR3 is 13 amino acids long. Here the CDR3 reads CASGYRSDGELFF. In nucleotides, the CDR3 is TGTGCCAGTGGGTACAGGTCCGACGGGGAGCTGTTTTTT.

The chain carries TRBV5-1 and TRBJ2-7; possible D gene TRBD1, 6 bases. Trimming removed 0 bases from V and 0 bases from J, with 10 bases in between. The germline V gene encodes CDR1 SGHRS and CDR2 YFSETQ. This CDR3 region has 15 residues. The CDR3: CASSLDQGSSYEQYF. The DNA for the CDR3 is TGCGCCAGCAGCTTGGACCAGGGGAGCTCCTACGAGCAGTACTTC.

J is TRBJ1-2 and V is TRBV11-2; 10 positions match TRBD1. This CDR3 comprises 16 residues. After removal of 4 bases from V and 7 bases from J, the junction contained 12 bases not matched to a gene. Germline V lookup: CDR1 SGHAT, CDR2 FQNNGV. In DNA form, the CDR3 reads TGTGCCAGCAGCTCCCCCCCGGGACAGGGGATCCGTGGCTACACCTTC. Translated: CASSSPPGQGIRGYTF.

In nucleotides, the CDR3 is TGTGCCAGCAGCTTAAATAGGGGCACTGAAGCTTTCTTT. Amino acid sequence: CASSLNRGTEAFF. The chain links TRBV7-3 to TRBJ1-1; D is perhaps TRBD1 (5 bases). The germline V gene encodes CDR1 SGHTA and CDR2 FQGTGA. V was trimmed by 1 base and J by 4 bases, leaving 7 bases between them. This CDR3 spans 13 amino acids.

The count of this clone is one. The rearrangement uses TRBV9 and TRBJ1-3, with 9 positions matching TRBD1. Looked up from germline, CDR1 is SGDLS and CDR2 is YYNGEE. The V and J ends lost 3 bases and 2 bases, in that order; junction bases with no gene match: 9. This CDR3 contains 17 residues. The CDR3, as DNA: TGTGCCAGCAGCGAGGCCGGGACAGGGATCCCTGGAAACACCATATATTTT. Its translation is CASSEAGTGIPGNTIYF.

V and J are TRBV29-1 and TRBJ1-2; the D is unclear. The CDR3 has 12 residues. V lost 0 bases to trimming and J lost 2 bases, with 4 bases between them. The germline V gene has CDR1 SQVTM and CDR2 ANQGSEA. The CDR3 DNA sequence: TGCAGCGTTGAAGATCTAAACTATGGCTACACCTTC. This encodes CSVEDLNYGYTF.

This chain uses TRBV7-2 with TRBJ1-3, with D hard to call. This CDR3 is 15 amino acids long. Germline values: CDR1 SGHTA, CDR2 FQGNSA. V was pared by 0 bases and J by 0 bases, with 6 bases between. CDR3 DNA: TGTGCCAGCAGCTTAGCCCGGGACTCTGGAAACACCATATATTTT. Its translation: CASSLARDSGNTIYF.

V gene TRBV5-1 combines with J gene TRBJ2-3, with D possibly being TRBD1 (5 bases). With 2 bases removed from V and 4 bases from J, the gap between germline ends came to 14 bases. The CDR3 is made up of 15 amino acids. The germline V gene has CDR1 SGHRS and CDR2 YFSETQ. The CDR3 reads CASSFSRQGADTQYF. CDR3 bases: TGCGCCAGCAGCTTTTCCAGGCAGGGCGCAGATACGCAGTATTTT.

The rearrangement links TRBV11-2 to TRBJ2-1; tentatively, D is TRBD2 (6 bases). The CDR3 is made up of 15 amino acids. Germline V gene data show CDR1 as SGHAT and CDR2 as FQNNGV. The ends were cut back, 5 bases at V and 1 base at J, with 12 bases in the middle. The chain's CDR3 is CASSQRRESYNEQFF. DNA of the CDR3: TGTGCCAGCAGCCAGAGACGGGAGTCCTACAATGAGCAGTTCTTC.

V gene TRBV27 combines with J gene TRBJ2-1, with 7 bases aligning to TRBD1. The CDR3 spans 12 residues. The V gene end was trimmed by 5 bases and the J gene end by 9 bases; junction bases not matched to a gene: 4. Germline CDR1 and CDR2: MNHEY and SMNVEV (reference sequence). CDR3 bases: TGTGCCAGCAGTATCACAGGGGCTGAGCAGTTCTTC. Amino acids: CASSITGAEQFF.

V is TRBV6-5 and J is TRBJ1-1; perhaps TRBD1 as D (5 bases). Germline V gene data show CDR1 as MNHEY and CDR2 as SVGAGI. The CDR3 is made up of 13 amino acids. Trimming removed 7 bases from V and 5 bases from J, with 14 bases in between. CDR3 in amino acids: CASTQGRGTEAFF. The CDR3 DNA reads TGTGCCAGCACGCAAGGTCGGGGGACTGAAGCTTTCTTT.

The DNA for the CDR3 is TGTGCCAGCAGCCTACCCCAGTCGACAGCTAACAATGAGCAGTTCTTC. This gives the protein CASSLPQSTANNEQFF. This chain links TRBV5-4 with TRBJ2-1, with D maybe TRBD1 (5 bases). The CDR3 length is 16 residues. V shed 4 bases and J shed 5 bases, with 19 bases lying between them. Germline CDR1 and CDR2: SGHNT and YYREEE (reference sequence).

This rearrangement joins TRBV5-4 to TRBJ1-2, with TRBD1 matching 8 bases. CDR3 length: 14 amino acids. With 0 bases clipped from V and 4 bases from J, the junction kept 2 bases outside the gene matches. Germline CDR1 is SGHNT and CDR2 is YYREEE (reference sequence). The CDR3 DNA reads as TGTGCCAGCAGCTTGGACAGGGGGTTCTATGGCTACACCTTC. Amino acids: CASSLDRGFYGYTF.

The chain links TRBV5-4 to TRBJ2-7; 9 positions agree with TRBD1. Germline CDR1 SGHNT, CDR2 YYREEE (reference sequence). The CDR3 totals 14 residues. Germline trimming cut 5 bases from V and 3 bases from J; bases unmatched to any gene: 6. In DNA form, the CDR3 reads TGTGCCAGCAGTACTCCGGGACAGGGCTACGAGCAGTACTTC. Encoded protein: CASSTPGQGYEQYF.